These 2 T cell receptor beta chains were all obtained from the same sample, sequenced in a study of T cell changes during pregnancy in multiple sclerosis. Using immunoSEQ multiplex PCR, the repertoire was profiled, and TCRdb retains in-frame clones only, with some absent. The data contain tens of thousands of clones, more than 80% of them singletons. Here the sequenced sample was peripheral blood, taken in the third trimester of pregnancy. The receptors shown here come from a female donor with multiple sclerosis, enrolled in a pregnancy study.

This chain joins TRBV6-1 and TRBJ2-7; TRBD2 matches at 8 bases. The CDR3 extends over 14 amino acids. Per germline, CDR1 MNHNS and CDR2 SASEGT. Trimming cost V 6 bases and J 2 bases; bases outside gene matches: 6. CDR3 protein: CASRTGTRAYEQYF. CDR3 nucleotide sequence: TGTGCCAGCAGAACCGGGACTAGGGCCTACGAGCAGTACTTC.

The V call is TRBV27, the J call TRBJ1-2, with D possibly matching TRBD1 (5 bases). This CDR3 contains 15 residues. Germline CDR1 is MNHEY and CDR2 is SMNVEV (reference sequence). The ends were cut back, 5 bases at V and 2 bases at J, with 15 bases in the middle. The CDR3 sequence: CASSVRGTYNYGYTF. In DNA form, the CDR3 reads TGTGCCAGCAGTGTACGGGGGACGTACAACTATGGCTACACCTTC.